This paragraph reports one T cell receptor (beta chain). This clonotype appeared many times. The specificity of this receptor is unknown. It has no much larger one-base neighbor in the sample; base qualities were not kept. The study was a case-control design nested within a healthcare worker cohort in London, UK, with weekly nasopharyngeal swab PCR tests and blood sampling. Healthcare workers were recruited between 23 and 31 March 2020, during the week of the UK lockdown, and were followed weekly for up to about 15 weeks. Library preparation was by 5' RACE. Sequencing took place on a NextSeq 500. In the TCR library protocol, unique molecular identifiers were attached to individual cDNA molecules to correct for PCR bias and sequencing error. Both TCR alpha and beta chains were sequenced, and tight co-correlation was observed between alpha and beta sequence abundances in each sample. On the authors' methods: Decombinator V4 was used to perform V gene, J gene and CDR3 annotation of TCR sequences. TCRs were defined as expanded if a significant change between any two time points was detected under a Poisson model with p below 0.0001. TCR abundances were normalised to the total number of TCRs sequenced per sample and were expressed as counts per million. TRAV1-2 paired with TRAJ12, TRAJ20 or TRAJ33 defined MAIT TCRs, while TRAV10 paired with TRAJ18 defined iNKT TCRs. VDJdb, accessed on 1 November 2021, was searched for TCRs annotated for CMV, EBV and SARS-CoV-2, and TCRs annotated for more than one antigen were excluded. TCRdb applied fastp at Q25 and MiXCR to the public reads, then kept only in-frame beta chains. CDR3 protein sequences are deduplicated, and each keeps its most common genes and DNA. V and J calls and clone size were set by TCRdb, not the authors. The sample table contains about 61,000 distinct CDR3 sequences; only one count was recorded for about a tenth of them. The ten most abundant clones make up 1.5% to 2% of the sample.

The sample is drawn from a study of early T cells in non-severe SARS-CoV-2 infection (dated by TCRdb to about 2021). Regarding the research as a whole: Because TCR sequencing relied on bulk RNA taken from unsorted whole blood, pairing of alpha and beta chains was not possible. The study at large found these results: VDJdb matching was skewed toward anti-spike CD8 responses and likely underestimated virus-specific expansions, missing private and CD4 specificities.

The CDR3 goes from the cysteine to the phenylalanine over 15 residues. The CDR3 DNA has 45 bases and is translated from base 1. V is reduced by 1 base and J by 0 bases, leaving a spacing of 12 bases between them. CDR1 and CDR2 are drawn from the germline V gene (reference sequence): GTSNPN, SVGIG. Specimen: whole blood. The sequence came from an adult who was a healthcare worker with PCR-confirmed SARS-CoV-2 infection or an uninfected control (not recorded which). The V and J genes are TRBV30 and TRBJ1-2; the D gene assignment is ambiguous. The DNA sequence is TGTGCCTGGAGTGGGAAGATAACAACTAACTATGGCTACACCTTC. Its protein is CAWSGKITTNYGYTF. The CDR3, completed at both ends by the reference TRBV30 and TRBJ1-2 genes, gives the full variable domain SQTIHQWPATLVQPVGSPLSLECTVEGTSNPNLYWYRQAAGRGLQLLFYSVGIGQISSEVPQNLSASRPQDRQFILSSKKLLLSDSGFYLCAWSGKITTNYGYTFGSGTRLTVV.